Reported below is one T cell receptor (beta chain). This CDR3 region has 14 residues. The V gene's germline CDR1 is LGHDT and CDR2 YNNKEL (reference sequence). V lost 1 base and J lost 2, with 8 bases in between. This record comes from a study of blood T cell repertoires in COVID-19. Profiling relied on immunoSEQ multiplex PCR, and the TCRdb table lists in-frame clones only, not all of them. Of 120,000 or so clones in the sample, roughly nine tenths were seen once. The sample was peripheral blood. The sequence came from a human donor in a cohort sampled during active COVID-19. This chain connects TRBV3-1 (or the pseudogene TRBV3-2) to TRBJ1-2; weak D call: TRBD1 (5 bases). CDR3 nucleotides: TGTGCCAGCAGCCAAGTGGGGCAGAACTATGGCTACACCTTC. It codes for CASSQVGQNYGYTF.